This record looks at one T cell receptor (beta chain) sequence and its context. Its antigen remains unknown. The data stem from a study of T cell clusters in autoimmune cytopenias. Study-wide results and caveats: Physiological T cell clusters of healthy donors were apparently absent in primary autoimmune cytopenia patients.

TRB was amplified from roughly 250 ng of peripheral blood genomic DNA per sample. TRB was amplified by touch-down multiplex PCR, primer pools A and B combined. Each CDR3 protein gets one entry in TCRdb, which reprocessed the multiplex PCR reads and gives no DNA. The sample has about 2,100 distinct CDR3 sequences. The germline V gene encodes CDR1 SGHRS and CDR2 YFSETQ. The CDR3 is 16 amino acids. These same data were also listed under a study on T cell repertoires in aging, cancer and after chemotherapy. As reported in that work: Six age groups, ranging from 30 or younger to 70 or older, included the donors. Over several months to years, re-sampled healthy donor repertoires clearly shared clones.

V is TRBV5-1 and J is TRBJ2-7; TCRdb designates TRBD2, a call that cannot be tested without DNA. The source is a human donor in good health. Sequenced: peripheral blood. CDR3 residues: CASSLIPAGSRYEQYF.